A selection of T cell receptor beta chains follows, all from one sample in a study of a mutant IDH1 vaccine in newly diagnosed glioma. Their specific antigens are unknown. Profiling relied on immunoSEQ multiplex PCR, and the TCRdb table lists in-frame clones only, not all of them. The sample includes under 50,000 clones, around 90% of them seen just once. The input for sequencing was PBMCs, taken from a glioma patient whose treatment included an IDH1 peptide vaccine. The receptors shown here come from a man in his fifties with glioma. Each CDR3 is given with its conserved first and last residue. Each record gives: clone size, D gene, V gene, J gene, CDR3 protein, CDR3 DNA. D genes are given only for firm matches. The listing skips clone size in some rows; elsewhere it reads once, few, many or a size class.

clone size: NA; D gene: NA; V gene: TRBV5-1; J gene: TRBJ1-1; CDR3 protein: CASSDSTEAFF; CDR3 DNA: TGCGCCAGCAGTGACAGCACTGAAGCTTTCTTT
clone size: NA; D gene: NA; V gene: TRBV7-6; J gene: TRBJ2-3; CDR3 protein: CASSQGQVEDTQYF; CDR3 DNA: TGTGCCAGCAGCCAAGGTCAGGTAGAAGATACGCAGTATTTT
clone size: NA; D gene: TRBD1; V gene: TRBV13; J gene: TRBJ1-1; CDR3 protein: CASSWTGLTEAFF; CDR3 DNA: TGTGCCAGCAGCTGGACAGGGCTTACTGAAGCTTTCTTT
clone size: NA; D gene: NA; V gene: TRBV19; J gene: TRBJ2-2; CDR3 protein: CASSKAGNTGELFF; CDR3 DNA: TGTGCCAGTAGTAAGGCAGGGAACACCGGGGAGCTGTTTTTT
clone size: NA; D gene: NA; V gene: TRBV4-1; J gene: TRBJ2-5; CDR3 protein: CASSQEGGQETQYF; CDR3 DNA: TGCGCCAGCAGCCAAGAGGGGGGCCAAGAGACCCAGTACTTC
clone size: NA; D gene: NA; V gene: TRBV4-1; J gene: TRBJ2-7; CDR3 protein: CASSPKVLYEQYF; CDR3 DNA: TGCGCCAGCAGCCCGAAGGTCCTTTACGAGCAGTACTTC
clone size: once; D gene: NA; V gene: TRBV5-6; J gene: TRBJ2-3; CDR3 protein: CASSRITDTQYF; CDR3 DNA: TGTGCCAGCAGCCGAATCACAGATACGCAGTATTTT
clone size: NA; D gene: TRBD1; V gene: TRBV27; J gene: TRBJ2-2; CDR3 protein: CASSFSRGLRNTGELFF; CDR3 DNA: TGTGCCAGCAGTTTCTCGAGGGGGCTTCGGAACACCGGGGAGCTGTTTTTT
clone size: NA; D gene: NA; V gene: TRBV7-9; J gene: TRBJ2-1; CDR3 protein: CASSSPRQDNEQFF; CDR3 DNA: TGTGCCAGCAGCTCCCCTCGACAGGACAATGAGCAGTTCTTC
clone size: NA; D gene: NA; V gene: TRBV19; J gene: TRBJ1-5; CDR3 protein: CASDTRKDSFNQPQHF; CDR3 DNA: TGTGCCAGTGATACCCGAAAAGACAGCTTCAATCAGCCCCAGCATTTT
clone size: NA; D gene: NA; V gene: TRBV4-3; J gene: TRBJ1-4; CDR3 protein: CASATGTTNEKLFF; CDR3 DNA: TGCGCCAGCGCGACAGGTACAACTAATGAAAAACTGTTTTTT
clone size: NA; D gene: TRBD1; V gene: TRBV10-3; J gene: TRBJ2-7; CDR3 protein: CATSWGQEVYEQYF; CDR3 DNA: TGTGCCACCTCCTGGGGACAGGAGGTCTACGAGCAGTACTTC
clone size: NA; D gene: NA; V gene: TRBV28; J gene: TRBJ2-7; CDR3 protein: CASSPPGGGVEQYF; CDR3 DNA: TGTGCCAGCAGTCCCCCCGGCGGGGGCGTCGAGCAGTACTTC
clone size: NA; D gene: NA; V gene: TRBV5-6; J gene: TRBJ2-7; CDR3 protein: CASSYRDFSYEQYF; CDR3 DNA: TGTGCCAGCAGCTACCGGGACTTCTCCTACGAGCAGTACTTC
clone size: NA; D gene: NA; V gene: TRBV7-2; J gene: TRBJ2-3; CDR3 protein: CASSLVGARNTDTQYF; CDR3 DNA: TGTGCCAGCAGCTTAGTGGGGGCCCGGAACACAGATACGCAGTATTTT
clone size: NA; D gene: NA; V gene: TRBV6-6; J gene: TRBJ1-5; CDR3 protein: CASQRVGNQPQHF; CDR3 DNA: TGTGCCAGCCAAAGGGTTGGAAATCAGCCCCAGCATTTT
clone size: NA; D gene: NA; V gene: TRBV6-1; J gene: TRBJ1-2; CDR3 protein: CASMDGFGPSYGYTF; CDR3 DNA: TGTGCCAGCATGGACGGTTTTGGCCCGTCTTACGGCTACACCTTC
clone size: NA; D gene: NA; V gene: TRBV4-3; J gene: TRBJ2-1; CDR3 protein: CASSRTGLGSEQFF; CDR3 DNA: TGCGCCAGCAGCCGAACAGGGTTGGGGAGTGAGCAGTTCTTC
clone size: NA; D gene: NA; V gene: TRBV28; J gene: TRBJ1-1; CDR3 protein: CASSLSGGEAFF; CDR3 DNA: TGTGCCAGCAGTTTATCCGGGGGGGAAGCTTTCTTT
clone size: NA; D gene: TRBD1; V gene: TRBV15; J gene: TRBJ1-5; CDR3 protein: CATSKGQGAVTSNQPQHF; CDR3 DNA: TGTGCCACCAGCAAGGGACAGGGGGCAGTTACGAGCAATCAGCCCCAGCATTTT
clone size: NA; D gene: TRBD1; V gene: TRBV5-6; J gene: TRBJ1-2; CDR3 protein: CASSWGQGAPYGYTF; CDR3 DNA: TGTGCCAGCAGCTGGGGACAGGGCGCTCCCTATGGCTACACCTTC
clone size: NA; D gene: NA; V gene: TRBV7-9; J gene: TRBJ1-2; CDR3 protein: CASSRVVGGASTYGYTF; CDR3 DNA: TGTGCCAGCAGCCGGGTGGTCGGAGGGGCGTCGACCTATGGCTACACCTTC
clone size: NA; D gene: NA; V gene: TRBV5-3; J gene: TRBJ2-7; CDR3 protein: CARIRWGIKYF; CDR3 DNA: TGTGCCAGAATCCGTTGGGGAATCAAGTACTTC
clone size: NA; D gene: NA; V gene: TRBV11-3; J gene: TRBJ2-1; CDR3 protein: CASSSDLGGANEQFF; CDR3 DNA: TGTGCCAGCAGCTCAGACCTCGGGGGAGCCAATGAGCAGTTCTTC
clone size: NA; D gene: TRBD2; V gene: TRBV19; J gene: TRBJ2-2; CDR3 protein: CASSQLAGGTGELFF; CDR3 DNA: TGTGCCAGTAGCCAACTAGCGGGGGGAACCGGGGAGCTGTTTTTT
clone size: NA; D gene: TRBD1; V gene: TRBV7-6; J gene: TRBJ2-2; CDR3 protein: CASSLTHRGQGGELFF; CDR3 DNA: TGTGCCAGCAGCTTAACTCACAGGGGGCAGGGCGGGGAGCTGTTTTTT
clone size: NA; D gene: NA; V gene: TRBV5-1; J gene: TRBJ1-2; CDR3 protein: CASAWGSLELGGYTF; CDR3 DNA: TGCGCCAGCGCATGGGGCAGTTTGGAACTCGGAGGCTACACCTTC
clone size: NA; D gene: NA; V gene: TRBV5-6; J gene: TRBJ1-6; CDR3 protein: CASSWGSLQDSPLHF; CDR3 DNA: TGTGCCAGCAGCTGGGGGTCCCTGCAAGATTCACCCCTCCACTTT
clone size: NA; D gene: TRBD1; V gene: TRBV18; J gene: TRBJ2-3; CDR3 protein: CASSPRRQGGQYF; CDR3 DNA: TGTGCCAGCTCACCGCGGAGACAGGGTGGGCAGTATTTT
clone size: few; D gene: NA; V gene: TRBV27; J gene: TRBJ2-4; CDR3 protein: CASSLYLGYESKNIQYF; CDR3 DNA: TGTGCCAGCAGTTTATATCTGGGTTATGAGTCCAAAAACATTCAGTACTTC
clone size: NA; D gene: NA; V gene: TRBV30; J gene: TRBJ2-5; CDR3 protein: CAWSPGQLQETQYF; CDR3 DNA: TGTGCCTGGAGCCCCGGGCAGCTCCAAGAGACCCAGTACTTC
clone size: NA; D gene: NA; V gene: TRBV7-2; J gene: TRBJ2-5; CDR3 protein: CASSPGPQQTQYF; CDR3 DNA: TGTGCCAGCAGCCCAGGGCCCCAGCAGACCCAGTACTTC
clone size: NA; D gene: NA; V gene: TRBV6-1; J gene: TRBJ2-1; CDR3 protein: CASSEEGTYNEQFF; CDR3 DNA: TGTGCCAGCAGTGAAGAGGGTACTTACAATGAGCAGTTCTTC
clone size: NA; D gene: NA; V gene: TRBV5-1; J gene: TRBJ1-2; CDR3 protein: CASSPQVANYGYTF; CDR3 DNA: TGCGCCAGCAGCCCACAGGTAGCTAACTATGGCTACACCTTC
clone size: NA; D gene: NA; V gene: TRBV10-1; J gene: TRBJ1-2; CDR3 protein: CASSESGRDGYTF; CDR3 DNA: TGCGCCAGCAGTGAGTCGGGCCGGGACGGCTACACCTTC
clone size: NA; D gene: NA; V gene: TRBV9; J gene: TRBJ2-3; CDR3 protein: CASSVGGRVDTQYF; CDR3 DNA: TGTGCCAGCAGCGTAGGTGGGCGGGTAGATACGCAGTATTTT
clone size: NA; D gene: NA; V gene: TRBV7-2; J gene: TRBJ1-2; CDR3 protein: CASSPTGPYGYTF; CDR3 DNA: TGTGCCAGCAGCCCGACAGGCCCCTATGGCTACACCTTC
clone size: NA; D gene: NA; V gene: TRBV6-1; J gene: TRBJ2-7; CDR3 protein: CASSPLLYEQYF; CDR3 DNA: TGTGCCAGCAGTCCGCTTCTCTACGAGCAGTACTTC
clone size: NA; D gene: NA; V gene: TRBV4-1; J gene: TRBJ1-2; CDR3 protein: CASSQDMVRGLGYTF; CDR3 DNA: TGCGCCAGCAGCCAAGATATGGTGCGTGGGCTTGGCTACACCTTC
clone size: NA; D gene: TRBD1; V gene: TRBV2; J gene: TRBJ2-2; CDR3 protein: CASTETGVDINTGELFF; CDR3 DNA: TGTGCCAGCACGGAGACAGGGGTGGACATCAACACCGGGGAGCTGTTTTTT
clone size: NA; D gene: NA; V gene: TRBV9; J gene: TRBJ1-2; CDR3 protein: CASSDPYFRESGYTF; CDR3 DNA: TGTGCCAGCAGCGACCCCTACTTTAGGGAGAGCGGCTACACCTTC
clone size: NA; D gene: NA; V gene: TRBV2; J gene: TRBJ1-1; CDR3 protein: CASSELWGAFF; CDR3 DNA: TGTGCCAGCAGTGAACTGTGGGGGGCTTTCTTT
clone size: NA; D gene: TRBD2; V gene: TRBV30; J gene: TRBJ2-5; CDR3 protein: CAWSRGGSRSETQYF; CDR3 DNA: TGTGCCTGGAGCCGGGGGGGGTCTAGGTCTGAGACCCAGTACTTC
clone size: NA; D gene: TRBD1; V gene: TRBV7-2; J gene: TRBJ1-6; CDR3 protein: CASSRQGAYNSPLHF; CDR3 DNA: TGTGCCAGCAGCCGACAGGGGGCATATAATTCACCCCTCCACTTT
clone size: NA; D gene: NA; V gene: TRBV12-5; J gene: TRBJ2-2; CDR3 protein: CASGLVGGPTGELFF; CDR3 DNA: TGTGCTAGTGGTTTGGTAGGGGGTCCCACCGGGGAGCTGTTTTTT
clone size: few; D gene: NA; V gene: TRBV30; J gene: TRBJ1-2; CDR3 protein: CAWSVVPDYGYTF; CDR3 DNA: TGTGCCTGGTCCGTTGTGCCGGACTATGGCTACACCTTC
clone size: NA; D gene: NA; V gene: TRBV19; J gene: TRBJ1-2; CDR3 protein: CASRPAGGIGYGYTF; CDR3 DNA: TGTGCCAGTAGACCAGCCGGGGGAATAGGCTATGGCTACACCTTC
clone size: NA; D gene: TRBD1; V gene: TRBV5-6; J gene: TRBJ1-6; CDR3 protein: CASSSRQGGKSPLHF; CDR3 DNA: TGTGCCAGCAGCTCAAGACAGGGGGGAAAGTCACCCCTCCACTTT
clone size: NA; D gene: TRBD1; V gene: TRBV5-1; J gene: TRBJ1-4; CDR3 protein: CASSSQGGSNEKLFF; CDR3 DNA: TGCGCCAGCAGCTCTCAGGGGGGTTCTAATGAAAAACTGTTTTTT
clone size: NA; D gene: NA; V gene: TRBV28; J gene: TRBJ2-7; CDR3 protein: CASSPDHRQDDYEQYF; CDR3 DNA: TGTGCCAGCAGCCCTGACCACCGTCAGGACGACTACGAGCAGTACTTC
clone size: NA; D gene: NA; V gene: TRBV6-6; J gene: TRBJ1-2; CDR3 protein: CASSSDPDGYTF; CDR3 DNA: TGTGCCAGCAGTTCTGATCCGGATGGCTACACCTTC
clone size: NA; D gene: NA; V gene: TRBV5-1; J gene: TRBJ2-6; CDR3 protein: CASSLTGTVNVLTF; CDR3 DNA: TGCGCCAGCAGCTTGACCGGGACGGTGAACGTCCTGACTTTC
clone size: NA; D gene: NA; V gene: TRBV19; J gene: TRBJ2-3; CDR3 protein: CASTGADGDTQYF; CDR3 DNA: TGTGCCAGTACGGGGGCAGACGGGGATACGCAGTATTTT
clone size: NA; D gene: NA; V gene: TRBV19; J gene: TRBJ1-2; CDR3 protein: CASTPTRGGRSYGYTF; CDR3 DNA: TGTGCCAGTACCCCGACAAGGGGGGGAAGAAGCTATGGCTACACCTTC
clone size: NA; D gene: NA; V gene: TRBV25-1; J gene: TRBJ1-4; CDR3 protein: CASSEPLPGKEKLFF; CDR3 DNA: TGTGCCAGCAGTGAACCGCTGCCCGGGAAGGAAAAACTGTTTTTT
clone size: NA; D gene: NA; V gene: TRBV5-8; J gene: TRBJ2-5; CDR3 protein: CASSLEDEETQYF; CDR3 DNA: TGTGCCAGCAGCTTGGAGGACGAAGAGACCCAGTACTTC
clone size: NA; D gene: NA; V gene: TRBV30; J gene: TRBJ1-5; CDR3 protein: CAWGPPLGNQPQHF; CDR3 DNA: TGTGCCTGGGGCCCCCCCCTCGGAAATCAGCCCCAGCATTTT
clone size: NA; D gene: NA; V gene: TRBV5-1; J gene: TRBJ2-1; CDR3 protein: CASSLNPGISQGEQFF; CDR3 DNA: TGCGCCAGCAGCTTGAACCCGGGGATCAGTCAGGGTGAGCAGTTCTTC
clone size: NA; D gene: NA; V gene: TRBV6-6; J gene: TRBJ1-2; CDR3 protein: CASSPRSISSNYGYTF; CDR3 DNA: TGTGCCAGCAGTCCGCGGTCGATATCAAGTAACTATGGCTACACCTTC
clone size: NA; D gene: NA; V gene: TRBV28; J gene: TRBJ1-5; CDR3 protein: CASSLISNQPQHF; CDR3 DNA: TGTGCCAGCAGTTTGATCAGCAATCAGCCCCAGCATTTT